The TCR beta chain described here comes from a study of blood T cell repertoires in COVID-19. Assay: immunoSEQ multiplex PCR; the TCRdb copy retains only in-frame clones and omits some. Among 30,000 to 40,000 clones listed, about 85% were seen once. This clonotype was obtained from a man aged 55 to 70 with COVID-19, enrolled during active disease. Sequenced material: peripheral blood.

The CDR3 bases are TGTGCCAGCAGCCGGACGGGAGCCTATGGCTACACCTTC. Protein product: CASSRTGAYGYTF. V usage is TRBV6-5 and J usage is TRBJ1-2; D remains ambiguous. The CDR3 sequence is 13 residues long. V was cut by 6 bases and J by 4 bases, with 12 bases left in between. Germline V gene sequence: CDR1 MNHEY, CDR2 SVGAGI.